A selection of T cell receptor beta chains follows, all from one sample in a study of CD8 T cells in ankylosing spondylitis. TCRdb called the 5' RACE reads again in MiXCR, with one record for every CDR3 protein. The table has 200,000 to 300,000 distinct CDR3 sequences, 8% to 9.5% seen once. The sequenced sample consisted of blood, either unsorted or a sorted T cell fraction (not recorded which). The receptors stem from a male donor with ankylosing spondylitis or in good health (not recorded which). Both conserved end residues are part of each CDR3. D genes are given only for firm matches. Not all rows give a size; the values are once, few, many and, for expanded clones, a class.

d_call | clone_size | j_call | v_call | cdr3_aa | cdr3_nt
- | many | TRBJ2-7 | TRBV6-5 | CASSYSEGVEQYF | TGTGCCAGCAGTTACTCGGAGGGAGTCGAGCAGTACTTC
- | many | TRBJ2-7 | TRBV7-9 | CATHPAGRGIYEQYF | TGTGCCACTCATCCGGCGGGCAGGGGAATCTACGAGCAGTACTTC
TRBD2 | - | TRBJ2-7 | TRBV7-2 | CASSLGGTSGNYEQYF | TGTGCCAGCAGCTTAGGTGGGACTAGCGGAAACTACGAGCAGTACTTC
- | few | TRBJ1-2 | TRBV7-9 | CASSSHGEDHYGYTF | TGTGCCAGCAGCTCCCACGGGGAAGATCACTATGGCTACACCTTC
- | few | TRBJ2-5 | TRBV30 | CAWTYGGDETQYF | TGTGCCTGGACGTACGGGGGCGACGAGACCCAGTACTTC
- | many | TRBJ2-3 | TRBV5-1 | CASSLGQSTDTQYF | TGCGCCAGCAGCCTCGGACAGTCCACAGATACGCAGTATTTT
TRBD1 | - | TRBJ2-2 | TRBV6-2/TRBV6-3 | CASRPGQFLTGELFF | TGTGCCAGCAGACCGGGACAGTTCCTCACCGGGGAGCTGTTTTTT
TRBD1 | many | TRBJ1-2 | TRBV7-2 | CASSLAGTDKSGYTF | TGTGCCAGCAGCTTAGCCGGGACAGATAAAAGTGGCTACACCTTC
TRBD2 | many | TRBJ2-5 | TRBV5-1 | CASSPVTGAGETQYF | TGCGCCAGCAGCCCCGTTACTGGAGCGGGGGAGACCCAGTACTTC
TRBD1 | once | TRBJ2-3 | TRBV27 | CASSLSGRQGSTDTQYF | TGTGCCAGCAGTTTATCGGGTAGACAGGGGAGCACAGATACGCAGTATTTT
- | few | TRBJ1-1 | TRBV29-1 | CSAPRVKGTEAFF | TGCAGCGCTCCCAGGGTGAAGGGGACTGAAGCTTTCTTT
- | - | TRBJ2-7 | TRBV27 | CASSLTPGSYEQYF | TGTGCCAGCAGTCTTACCCCGGGAAGCTACGAGCAGTACTTC
- | few | TRBJ2-2 | TRBV7-9 | CASSWGLLNTGELFF | TGTGCCAGCAGCTGGGGATTATTGAACACCGGGGAGCTGTTTTTT
TRBD1 | many | TRBJ1-1 | TRBV18 | CASSPPGQGASTEAFF | TGTGCCAGCTCACCACCGGGACAGGGCGCAAGTACTGAAGCTTTCTTT
- | many | TRBJ2-5 | TRBV4-1 | CATSQENQETQYF | TGCGCCACCAGCCAGGAGAATCAAGAGACCCAGTACTTC
TRBD2 | many | TRBJ2-1 | TRBV11-1 | CASTSGMRNEQFF | TGTGCCAGTACTAGCGGGATGAGAAATGAGCAGTTCTTC
TRBD2 | few | TRBJ2-3 | TRBV18 | CASSRTSFTDTQYF | TGTGCCAGCTCCCGGACTAGTTTCACAGATACGCAGTATTTT
- | many | TRBJ1-1 | TRBV20-1 | CSASQGSRNTEAFF | TGCAGTGCCAGCCAAGGTTCTAGGAATACTGAAGCTTTCTTT
- | many | TRBJ1-1 | TRBV7-9 | CASSWTAGITEAFF | TGTGCCAGCAGTTGGACAGCCGGGATCACTGAAGCTTTCTTT
- | - | TRBJ2-6 | TRBV5-1 | CASNDGVGANVLTF | TGCGCCAGCAACGACGGGGTAGGGGCCAACGTCCTGACTTTC
- | few | TRBJ2-1 | TRBV15 | CATSTGTGTLSHEQFF | TGTGCCACCAGCACCGGCACCGGGACCTTGTCCCATGAGCAGTTCTTC
- | - | TRBJ2-5 | TRBV14 | CASAGQFQETQYF | TGTGCCAGCGCGGGACAGTTCCAAGAGACCCAGTACTTC
- | - | TRBJ2-2 | TRBV7-6 | CASSRTDGRLSGELFF | TGTGCCAGCAGCCGGACTGACGGGAGATTATCCGGGGAGCTGTTTTTT
- | - | TRBJ2-7 | TRBV7-2 | CASSLALDRTYEQYF | TGTGCCAGCAGCTTGGCCCTGGACAGAACCTACGAGCAGTACTTC